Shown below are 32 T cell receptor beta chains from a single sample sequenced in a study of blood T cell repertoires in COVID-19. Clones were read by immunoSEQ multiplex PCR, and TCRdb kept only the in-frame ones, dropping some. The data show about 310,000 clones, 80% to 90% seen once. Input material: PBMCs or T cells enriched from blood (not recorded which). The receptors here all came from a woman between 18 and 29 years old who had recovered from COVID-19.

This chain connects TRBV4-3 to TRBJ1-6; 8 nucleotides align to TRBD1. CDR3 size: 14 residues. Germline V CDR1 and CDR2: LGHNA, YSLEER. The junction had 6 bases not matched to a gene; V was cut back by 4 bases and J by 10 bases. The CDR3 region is CASSLGQGESPLHF. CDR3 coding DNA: TGCGCCAGCAGCCTAGGACAGGGTGAATCACCCCTCCACTTT.

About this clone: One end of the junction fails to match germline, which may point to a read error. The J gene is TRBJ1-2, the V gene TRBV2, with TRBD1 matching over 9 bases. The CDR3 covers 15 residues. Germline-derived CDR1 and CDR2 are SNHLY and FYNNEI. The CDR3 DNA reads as TGTGCCAGCAGCGAAGTACAGGGGGCCCCATATGGCTACACCTTC. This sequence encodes CASSEVQGAPYGYTF.

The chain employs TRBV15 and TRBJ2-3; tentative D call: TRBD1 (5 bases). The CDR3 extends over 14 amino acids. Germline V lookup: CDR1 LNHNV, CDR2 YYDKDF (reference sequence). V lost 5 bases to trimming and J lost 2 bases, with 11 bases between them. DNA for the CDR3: TGTGCCACCAGCCCTGACAGAGCCACAGATACGCAGTATTTT. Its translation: CATSPDRATDTQYF. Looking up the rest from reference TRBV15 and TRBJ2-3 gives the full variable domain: DAMVIQNPRYQVTQFGKPVTLSCSQTLNHNVMYWYQQKSSQAPKLLFHYYDKDFNNEADTPDNFQSRRPNTSFCFLDIRSPGLGDTAMYLCATSPDRATDTQYFGPGTRLTVL.

This CDR3 is CASSSGTGSDTEAFF. The CDR3 region has the DNA TGTGCCAGCTCCTCCGGGACAGGGAGTGACACTGAAGCTTTCTTT. The rearrangement links TRBV18 to TRBJ1-1; 9 bases are a match to TRBD1. The CDR3 is made up of 15 amino acids. Germline CDR1 KGHSH, CDR2 LQKENI. V trimming: 6 bases; J trimming: 3 bases; junction bases outside the gene matches: 8. The whole variable domain, filled in from reference TRBV18 and TRBJ1-1, reads NAGVMQNPRHLVRRRGQEARLRCSPMKGHSHVYWYRQLPEEGLKFMVYLQKENIIDESGMPKERFSAEFPKEGPSILRIQQVVRGDSAAYFCASSSGTGSDTEAFFGQGTRLTVV.

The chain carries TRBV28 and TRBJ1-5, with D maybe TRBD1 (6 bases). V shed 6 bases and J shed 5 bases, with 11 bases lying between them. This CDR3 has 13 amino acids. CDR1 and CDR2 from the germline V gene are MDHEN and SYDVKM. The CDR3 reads CASSKGGYQPQHF. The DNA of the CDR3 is TGTGCCAGCAGCAAGGGGGGGTATCAGCCCCAGCATTTT.

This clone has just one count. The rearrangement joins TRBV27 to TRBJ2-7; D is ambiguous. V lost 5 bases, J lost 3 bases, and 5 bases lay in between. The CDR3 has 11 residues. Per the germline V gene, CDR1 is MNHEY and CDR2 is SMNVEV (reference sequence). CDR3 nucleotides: TGTGCCAGCAGTCCCTACTACGAGCAGTACTTC. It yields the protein CASSPYYEQYF.

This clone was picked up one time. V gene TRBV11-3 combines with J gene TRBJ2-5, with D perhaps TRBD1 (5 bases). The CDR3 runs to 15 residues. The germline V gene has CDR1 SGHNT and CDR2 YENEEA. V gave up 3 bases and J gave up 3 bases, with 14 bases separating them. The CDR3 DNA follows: TGTGCCAGCAGCTTGTCAGGGATGTTCGAAGAGACCCAGTACTTC. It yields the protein CASSLSGMFEETQYF.

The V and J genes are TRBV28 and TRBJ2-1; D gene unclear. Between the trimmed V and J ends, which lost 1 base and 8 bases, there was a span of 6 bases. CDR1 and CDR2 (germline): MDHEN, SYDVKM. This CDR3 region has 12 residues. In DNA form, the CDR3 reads TGTGCCAGCAGTTTATACAGCCATGAGCAGTTCTTC. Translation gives CASSLYSHEQFF. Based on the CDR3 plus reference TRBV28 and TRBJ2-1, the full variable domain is DVKVTQSSRYLVKRTGEKVFLECVQDMDHENMFWYRQDPGLGLRLIYFSYDVKMKEKGDIPEGYSVSREKKERFSLILESASTNQTSMYLCASSLYSHEQFFGPGTRLTVL.

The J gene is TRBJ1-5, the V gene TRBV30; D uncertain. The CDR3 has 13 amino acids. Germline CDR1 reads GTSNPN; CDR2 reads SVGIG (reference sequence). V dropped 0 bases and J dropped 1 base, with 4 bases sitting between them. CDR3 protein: CAWSVSSNQPQHF. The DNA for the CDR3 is TGTGCCTGGAGTGTATCGAGCAATCAGCCCCAGCATTTT.

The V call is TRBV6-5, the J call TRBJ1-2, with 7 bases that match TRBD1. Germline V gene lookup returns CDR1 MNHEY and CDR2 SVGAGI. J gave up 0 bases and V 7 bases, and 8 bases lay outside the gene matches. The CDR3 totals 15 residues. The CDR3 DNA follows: TGTGCCAGCAACTATCGGGACAGCCCTAACTATGGCTACACCTTC. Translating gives CASNYRDSPNYGYTF.

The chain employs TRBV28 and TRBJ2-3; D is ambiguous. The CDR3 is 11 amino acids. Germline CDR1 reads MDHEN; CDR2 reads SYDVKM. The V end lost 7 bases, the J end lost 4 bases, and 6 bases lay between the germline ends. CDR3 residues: CASTSADTQYF. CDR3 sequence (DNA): TGTGCCAGCACCTCGGCAGATACGCAGTATTTT.

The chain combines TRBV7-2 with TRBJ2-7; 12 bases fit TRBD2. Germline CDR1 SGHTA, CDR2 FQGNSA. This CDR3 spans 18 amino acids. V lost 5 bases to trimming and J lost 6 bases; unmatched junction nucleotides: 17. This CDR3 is CASSPSPTLAGGPGEQYF. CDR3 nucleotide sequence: TGTGCCAGCAGCCCTTCCCCAACGCTAGCGGGGGGGCCGGGCGAGCAGTACTTC.

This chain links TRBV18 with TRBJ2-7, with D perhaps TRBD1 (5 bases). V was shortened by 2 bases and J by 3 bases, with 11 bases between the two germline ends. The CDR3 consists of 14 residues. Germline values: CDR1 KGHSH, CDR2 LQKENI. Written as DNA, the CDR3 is TGTGCCAGCTCACCAACATCCAGGGACTACGAGCAGTACTTC. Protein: CASSPTSRDYEQYF.

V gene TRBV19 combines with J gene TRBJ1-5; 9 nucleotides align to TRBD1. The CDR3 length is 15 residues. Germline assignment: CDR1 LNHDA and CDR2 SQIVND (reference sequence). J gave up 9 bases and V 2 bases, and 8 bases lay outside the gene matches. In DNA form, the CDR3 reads TGTGCCAGTAGTATAATGGGACAGGGCAGAGGGCCCCAGCATTTT. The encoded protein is CASSIMGQGRGPQHF.

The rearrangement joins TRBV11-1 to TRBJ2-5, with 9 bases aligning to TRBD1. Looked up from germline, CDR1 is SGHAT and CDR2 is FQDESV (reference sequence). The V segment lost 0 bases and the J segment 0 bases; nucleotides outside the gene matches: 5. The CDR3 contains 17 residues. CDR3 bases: TGTGCCAGCAGCTTAGCGAGGGGACAGGGAGACCAAGAGACCCAGTACTTC. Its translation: CASSLARGQGDQETQYF.

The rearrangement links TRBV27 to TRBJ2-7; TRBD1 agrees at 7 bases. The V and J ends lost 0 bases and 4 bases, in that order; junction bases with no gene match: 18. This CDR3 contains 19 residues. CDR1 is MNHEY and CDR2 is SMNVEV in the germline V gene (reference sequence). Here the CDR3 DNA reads TGTGCCAGCAGTTTATCGGGTATCGACAGGGTGGGCTTCGGGTACGAGCAGTACTTC. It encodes CASSLSGIDRVGFGYEQYF.

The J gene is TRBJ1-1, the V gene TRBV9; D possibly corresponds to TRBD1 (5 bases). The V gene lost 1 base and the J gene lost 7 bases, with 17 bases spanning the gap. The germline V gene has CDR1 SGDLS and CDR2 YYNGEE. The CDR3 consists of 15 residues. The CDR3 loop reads CASSVTPRGGSEAFF. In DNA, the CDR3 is TGTGCCAGCAGCGTAACCCCACGGGGGGGGAGTGAAGCTTTCTTT.

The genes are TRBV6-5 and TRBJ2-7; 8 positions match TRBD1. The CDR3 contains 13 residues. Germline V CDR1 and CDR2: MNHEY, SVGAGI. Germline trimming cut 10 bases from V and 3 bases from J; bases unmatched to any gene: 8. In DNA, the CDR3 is TGTGCCACCCAAACGACAGGGGACTACGAGCAGTACTTC. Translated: CATQTTGDYEQYF.

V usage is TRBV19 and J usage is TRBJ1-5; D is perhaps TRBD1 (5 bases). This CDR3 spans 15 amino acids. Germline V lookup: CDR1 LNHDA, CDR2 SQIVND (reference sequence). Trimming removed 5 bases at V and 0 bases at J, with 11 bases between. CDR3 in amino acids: CASSRNRNSNQPQHF. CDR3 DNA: TGTGCCAGTAGTCGGAACAGGAATAGCAATCAGCCCCAGCATTTT.

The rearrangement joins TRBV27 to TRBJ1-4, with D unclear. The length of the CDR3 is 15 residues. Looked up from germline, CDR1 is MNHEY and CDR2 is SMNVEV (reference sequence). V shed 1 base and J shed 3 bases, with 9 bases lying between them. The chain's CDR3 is CASSLFGWPNEKLFF. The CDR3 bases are TGTGCCAGCAGTTTATTCGGGTGGCCTAATGAAAAACTGTTTTTT. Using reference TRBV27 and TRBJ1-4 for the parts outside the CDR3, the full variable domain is EAQVTQNPRYLITVTGKKLTVTCSQNMNHEYMSWYRQDPGLGLRQIYYSMNVEVTDKGDVPEGYKVSRKEKRNFPLILESPSPNQTSLYFCASSLFGWPNEKLFFGSGTQLSVL.

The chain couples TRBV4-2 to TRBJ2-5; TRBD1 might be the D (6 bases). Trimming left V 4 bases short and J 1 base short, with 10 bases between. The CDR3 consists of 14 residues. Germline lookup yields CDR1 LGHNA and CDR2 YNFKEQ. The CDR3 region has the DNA TGTGCCAGCAGCCGAGACAGGTTCCAAGAGACCCAGTACTTC. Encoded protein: CASSRDRFQETQYF.

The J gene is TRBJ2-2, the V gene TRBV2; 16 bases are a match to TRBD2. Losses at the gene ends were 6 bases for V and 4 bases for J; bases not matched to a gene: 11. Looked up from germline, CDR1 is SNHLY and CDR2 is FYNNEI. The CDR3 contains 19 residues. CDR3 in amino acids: CASSEFGTSGGARTGELFF. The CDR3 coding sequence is TGTGCCAGCAGCGAGTTCGGGACTAGCGGGGGGGCGCGCACCGGGGAGCTGTTTTTT.

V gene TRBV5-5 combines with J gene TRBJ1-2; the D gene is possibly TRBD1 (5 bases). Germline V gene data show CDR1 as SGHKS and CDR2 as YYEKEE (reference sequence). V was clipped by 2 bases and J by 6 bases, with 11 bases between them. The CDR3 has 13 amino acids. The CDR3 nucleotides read TGTGCCAGCAGCTTCGGACAAGTCGATGGCTACACCTTC. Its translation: CASSFGQVDGYTF.

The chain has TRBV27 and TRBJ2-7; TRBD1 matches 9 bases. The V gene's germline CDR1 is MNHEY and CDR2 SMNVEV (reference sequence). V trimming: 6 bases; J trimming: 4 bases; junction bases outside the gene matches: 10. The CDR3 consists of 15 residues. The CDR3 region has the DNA TGTGCCAGCAGATCGGGACAGGGATATACGTACGAGCAGTACTTC. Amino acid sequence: CASRSGQGYTYEQYF.

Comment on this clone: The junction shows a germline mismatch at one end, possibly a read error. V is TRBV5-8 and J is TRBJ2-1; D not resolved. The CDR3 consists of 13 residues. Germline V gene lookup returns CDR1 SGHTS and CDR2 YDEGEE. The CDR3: CASRRRGISYTVF. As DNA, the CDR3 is TGTGCCAGCAGACGACGAGGAATCTCCTACACGGTCTTC.

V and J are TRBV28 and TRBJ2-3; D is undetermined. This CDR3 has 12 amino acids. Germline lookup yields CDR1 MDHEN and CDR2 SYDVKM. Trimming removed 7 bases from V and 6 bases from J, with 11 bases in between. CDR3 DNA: TGTGCCAGCACCAACTTTATTGATACGCAGTATTTT. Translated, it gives CASTNFIDTQYF.

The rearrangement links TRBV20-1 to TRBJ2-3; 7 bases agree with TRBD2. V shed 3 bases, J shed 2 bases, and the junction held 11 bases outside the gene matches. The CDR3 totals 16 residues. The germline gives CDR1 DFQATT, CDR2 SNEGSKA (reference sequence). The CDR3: CSASAAGDGYTDTQYF. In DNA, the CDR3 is TGCAGTGCTAGTGCGGCGGGAGACGGTTACACAGATACGCAGTATTTT.

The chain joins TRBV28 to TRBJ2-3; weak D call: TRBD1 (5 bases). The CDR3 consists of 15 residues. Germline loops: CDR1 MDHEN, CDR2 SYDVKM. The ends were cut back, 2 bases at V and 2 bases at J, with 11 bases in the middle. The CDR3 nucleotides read TGTGCCAGCAGTTTACCAGGGTTCGACACAGATACGCAGTATTTT. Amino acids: CASSLPGFDTDTQYF.

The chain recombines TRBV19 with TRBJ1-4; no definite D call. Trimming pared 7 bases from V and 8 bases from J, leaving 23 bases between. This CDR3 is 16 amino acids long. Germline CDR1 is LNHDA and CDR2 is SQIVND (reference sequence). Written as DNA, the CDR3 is TGTGCCAGTACCCAGATGGGGTCGGTAGGAGGGGAAAAACTGTTTTTT. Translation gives CASTQMGSVGGEKLFF.

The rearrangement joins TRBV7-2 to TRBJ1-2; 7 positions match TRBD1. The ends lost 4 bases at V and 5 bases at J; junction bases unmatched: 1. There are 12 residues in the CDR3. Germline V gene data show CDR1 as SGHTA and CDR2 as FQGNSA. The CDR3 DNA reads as TGTGCCAGCAGCTCACAGGGGTATGGCTACACCTTC. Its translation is CASSSQGYGYTF. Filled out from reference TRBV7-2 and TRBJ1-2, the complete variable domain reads GAGVSQSPSNKVTEKGKDVELRCDPISGHTALYWYRQSLGQGLEFLIYFQGNSAPDKSGLPSDRFSAERTGGSVSTLTIQRTQQEDSAVYLCASSSQGYGYTFGSGTRLTVV.

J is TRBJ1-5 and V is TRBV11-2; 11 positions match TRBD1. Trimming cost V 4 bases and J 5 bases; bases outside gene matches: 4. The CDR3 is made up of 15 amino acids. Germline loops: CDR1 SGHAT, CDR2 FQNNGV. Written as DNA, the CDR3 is TGTGCCAGCAGCTCTTGGGGACAGGGGGATCAGCCCCAGCATTTT. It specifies CASSSWGQGDQPQHF.

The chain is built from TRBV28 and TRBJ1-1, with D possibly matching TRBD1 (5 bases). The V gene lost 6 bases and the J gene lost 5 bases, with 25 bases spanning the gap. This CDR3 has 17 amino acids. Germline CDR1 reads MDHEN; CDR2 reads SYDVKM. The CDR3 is CASRGEGRGISPTEAFF. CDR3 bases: TGTGCCAGCAGGGGGGAGGGGCGGGGAATCTCCCCGACTGAAGCTTTCTTT. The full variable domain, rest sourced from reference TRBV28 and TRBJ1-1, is DVKVTQSSRYLVKRTGEKVFLECVQDMDHENMFWYRQDPGLGLRLIYFSYDVKMKEKGDIPEGYSVSREKKERFSLILESASTNQTSMYLCASRGEGRGISPTEAFFGQGTRLTVV.